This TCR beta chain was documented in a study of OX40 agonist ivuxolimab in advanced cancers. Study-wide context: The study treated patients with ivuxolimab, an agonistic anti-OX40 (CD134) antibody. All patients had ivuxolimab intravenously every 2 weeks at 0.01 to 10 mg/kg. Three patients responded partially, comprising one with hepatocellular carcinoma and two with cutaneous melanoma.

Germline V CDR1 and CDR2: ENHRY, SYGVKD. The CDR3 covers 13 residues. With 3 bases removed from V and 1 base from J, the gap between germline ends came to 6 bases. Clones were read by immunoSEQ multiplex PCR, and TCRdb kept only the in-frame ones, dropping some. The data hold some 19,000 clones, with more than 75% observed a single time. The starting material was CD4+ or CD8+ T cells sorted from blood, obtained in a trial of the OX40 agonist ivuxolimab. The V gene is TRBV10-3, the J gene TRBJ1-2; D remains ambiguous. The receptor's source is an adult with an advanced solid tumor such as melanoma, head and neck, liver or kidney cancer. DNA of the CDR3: TGTGCCATCAGTGAAGACGGTAACTATGGCTACACCTTC. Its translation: CAISEDGNYGYTF.